This is a list of T cell receptor beta chains from one sample in a study of T-cell reconstitution after alpha-beta-depleted transplantation in children. In TCRdb, the PCR reads were re-called with MiXCR into one record per CDR3 protein. Among roughly 250,000 distinct CDR3 sequences, around 7.5% were seen once, and the ten largest hold roughly 6%. The material sequenced was PBMCs, mostly from graft donor cells, taken 180 days after TCRalphabeta/CD19-depleted stem cell transplant. These receptors were obtained from a male patient younger than 18 who had a stem cell transplant for acute lymphoblastic leukemia, so the T cells may come from the graft donor. Both conserved end residues are part of each CDR3. A D gene is named only where the DNA matches it firmly. Some rows have no size entry. The others give once, few or many, or a class for an expanded clone.

TRBV4-3	TRBJ1-2	many	.	CASSQEGQGPYGYTF	TGCGCCAGCAGCCAAGAGGGCCAGGGGCCCTATGGCTACACCTTC
TRBV12-3/TRBV12-4	TRBJ1-3	many	.	CASTPREGGINTIYF	TGTGCCAGCACCCCCCGGGAGGGGGGAATAAACACCATATATTTT
TRBV2	TRBJ1-1	many	.	CASSDQGGEAFF	TGTGCCAGCAGTGATCAGGGTGGTGAAGCTTTCTTT
TRBV7-2	TRBJ1-6	many	.	CASSLQGNNSPLHF	TGTGCCAGCAGTCTTCAGGGGAATAATTCACCCCTCCACTTT
TRBV21-1	TRBJ1-1	.	.	CASSKDRGRQGRPLITEAFF	TGTGCCAGCAGCAAAGACCGGGGAAGACAGGGGCGGCCCTTGATCACTGAAGCTTTCTTT
TRBV15	TRBJ2-2	many	.	CATSSRDIGGELFF	TGTGCCACCAGCAGTAGGGACATCGGCGGGGAGCTGTTTTTT
TRBV3-1	TRBJ1-4	many	.	CASSRRPGDGRHEKLFF	TGTGCCAGCAGCCGAAGACCGGGTGACGGCAGGCATGAAAAACTGTTTTTT
TRBV11-1	TRBJ2-1	.	.	CASSPMGQGYPIYNEQFF	TGTGCCAGCAGCCCCATGGGGCAGGGATACCCTATCTACAATGAGCAGTTCTTC
TRBV4-1	TRBJ1-3	many	.	CASSQDSKRPISGNTIYF	TGCGCCAGCAGCCAAGACAGTAAGAGACCCATCTCTGGAAACACCATATATTTT
TRBV28	TRBJ1-2	many	.	CASSLPGGPQVYGYTF	TGTGCCAGCAGTTTACCAGGAGGACCTCAGGTCTATGGCTACACCTTC
TRBV4-3	TRBJ1-6	medium-sized	TRBD1	CASSLDRGPGNSPLHF	TGCGCCAGCAGTCTTGACAGGGGCCCGGGAAATTCACCCCTCCACTTT
TRBV9	TRBJ2-7	many	TRBD1	CASSFGTGGSYEQYF	TGTGCCAGCAGCTTCGGGACAGGGGGGTCCTACGAGCAGTACTTC
TRBV18	TRBJ1-1	many	.	CASSPPGRKNTEAFF	TGTGCCAGCTCACCACCGGGCAGGAAGAACACTGAAGCTTTCTTT
TRBV6-5	TRBJ2-1	many	TRBD1	CASSSGTSLQGNEQFF	TGTGCCAGCAGTTCCGGGACCTCCCTACAGGGGAATGAGCAGTTCTTC
TRBV29-1	TRBJ2-7	many	.	CSVEDASYEQYF	TGCAGCGTTGAGGACGCCTCCTACGAGCAGTACTTC
TRBV12-3/TRBV12-4	TRBJ2-3	many	TRBD1	CASSFRGTGAGDTQYF	TGTGCCAGCAGTTTTCGGGGGACAGGGGCAGGAGATACGCAGTATTTT
TRBV4-1	TRBJ1-5	many	TRBD1	CASSQVQGAWQPQHF	TGCGCCAGCAGCCAAGTACAGGGGGCCTGGCAGCCCCAGCATTTT
TRBV9	TRBJ2-2	few	.	CASSVRIANTGELFF	TGTGCCAGCAGCGTAAGGATCGCGAACACCGGGGAGCTGTTTTTT
TRBV20-1	TRBJ1-2	many	.	CSARRAANYGYTF	TGCAGTGCTAGAAGGGCGGCTAACTATGGCTACACCTTC
TRBV5-1	TRBJ2-2	many	.	CASSLDGSGNTGELFF	TGCGCCAGCAGCTTGGATGGATCGGGTAACACCGGGGAGCTGTTTTTT
TRBV6-5	TRBJ1-2	many	.	CASSSWTSGYTF	TGTGCCAGCAGTTCCTGGACGAGCGGCTACACCTTC
TRBV11-1	TRBJ2-7	many	.	CASSARGALYEQYF	TGTGCCAGCAGCGCCCGCGGGGCGCTCTACGAGCAGTACTTC
TRBV29-1	TRBJ2-5	many	.	CSVVRETQYF	TGCAGCGTTGTTCGGGAGACCCAGTACTTC
TRBV10-1	TRBJ2-2	many	.	CASSESYRAGELFF	TGCGCCAGCAGTGAGTCGTACCGGGCCGGGGAGCTGTTTTTT
TRBV12-3/TRBV12-4	TRBJ1-5	many	.	CASSFWGVSNQPQHF	TGTGCCAGCAGTTTTTGGGGAGTCAGCAATCAGCCCCAGCATTTT
TRBV11-2	TRBJ2-7	many	.	CASSLLAGQVYEQYF	TGTGCCAGCAGCTTACTCGCCGGACAAGTCTACGAGCAGTACTTC
TRBV12-3/TRBV12-4	TRBJ2-3	many	TRBD1	CASSLRTGGRDTQYF	TGTGCCAGCAGTTTAAGGACAGGGGGCAGGGATACGCAGTATTTT
TRBV12-3/TRBV12-4	TRBJ2-7	many	.	CASSLHRSLYEQYF	TGTGCCAGCAGTTTACACAGGAGTCTCTACGAGCAGTACTTC
TRBV18	TRBJ1-1	once	.	CASSPMDKFFTEAFF	TGTGCCAGCTCACCAATGGACAAGTTCTTCACTGAAGCTTTCTTT
TRBV4-2	TRBJ2-5	many	TRBD2	CASSQVIAGKYQETQYF	TGTGCCAGCAGCCAAGTTATAGCGGGAAAGTACCAAGAGACCCAGTACTTC
TRBV4-2	TRBJ1-3	many	.	CASSQDRAGAGGNTIYF	TGTGCCAGCAGCCAAGATCGAGCAGGGGCCGGTGGAAACACCATATATTTT
TRBV11-2	TRBJ2-5	many	TRBD1	CASSLDPNDREETQYF	TGTGCCAGCAGCTTAGACCCAAACGACAGGGAAGAGACCCAGTACTTC
TRBV6-5	TRBJ1-6	few	.	CASSYDRSQNSPLHF	TGTGCCAGCAGTTACGACAGGTCTCAAAATTCACCCCTCCACTTT
TRBV11-2	TRBJ2-7	many	TRBD1	CASSPQGQRGEQYF	TGTGCCAGCAGCCCACAGGGACAGAGGGGCGAGCAGTACTTC
TRBV7-9	TRBJ1-1	many	.	CASSPPLLAEAFF	TGTGCCAGCAGTCCTCCTCTACTAGCTGAAGCTTTCTTT
TRBV4-2	TRBJ2-5	many	TRBD1	CASSQVDRVETQYF	TGTGCCAGCAGCCAGGTCGACAGGGTGGAGACCCAGTACTTC
TRBV24-1	TRBJ2-2	many	TRBD2	CATSDWREGRTGELFF	TGTGCCACCAGTGATTGGCGGGAGGGACGGACCGGGGAGCTGTTTTTT
TRBV12-3/TRBV12-4	TRBJ2-2	many	TRBD2	CASRPISGRNTGELFF	TGTGCCAGCAGACCCATTAGCGGGAGGAACACCGGGGAGCTGTTTTTT
TRBV9	TRBJ2-3	many	.	CASSVEGGGTDTQYF	TGTGCCAGCAGCGTAGAAGGGGGGGGCACAGATACGCAGTATTTT
TRBV11-2	TRBJ2-7	many	.	CASSLTSGRWGAYEQYF	TGTGCCAGCAGCTTAACGAGCGGCAGGTGGGGGGCGTACGAGCAGTACTTC
TRBV7-7	TRBJ2-7	many	.	CASSLEPGTYEQYF	TGTGCTAGCAGCTTAGAGCCGGGTACCTACGAGCAGTACTTC
TRBV3-1	TRBJ1-2	many	.	CASSQVRGRSYGYTF	TGTGCCAGCAGCCAAGTCCGGGGGCGAAGCTATGGCTACACCTTC
TRBV4-3	TRBJ1-5	many	.	CASSQERNQPQHF	TGCGCCAGCAGCCAAGAAAGGAATCAGCCCCAGCATTTT
TRBV7-9	TRBJ1-4	many	.	CASSAYRAVSNEKLFF	TGTGCCAGCAGCGCGTATCGGGCAGTCTCTAATGAAAAACTGTTTTTT
TRBV15	TRBJ1-1	many	.	CATSRDDKAFF	TGTGCCACCAGCAGGGACGACAAAGCTTTCTTT